This entry lists 24 T cell receptor beta chains sequenced from one sample in a study of blood T cell repertoires in COVID-19. Data came from immunoSEQ multiplex PCR; TCRdb stores just in-frame clones and leaves some out. In the table there are roughly 47,000 clones, 70% to 90% of which are singletons. Sequenced: peripheral blood. Receptor source: an elderly woman with COVID-19, enrolled during active disease.

The CDR3 region is CASSLDRVGGYTF. The CDR3 region has the DNA TGTGCCAGCAGTCTGGACAGGGTCGGTGGCTACACCTTC. The chain couples TRBV2 to TRBJ1-2, with 8 bases fitting TRBD1. V dropped 5 bases and J dropped 7; count of bases not matched to a gene: 6. Germline V CDR1 and CDR2: SNHLY, FYNNEI. The CDR3 length is 13 residues.

This rearrangement joins TRBV15 to TRBJ2-4; D unresolved. The germline V and J ends were trimmed by 0 bases and 1 base, with 13 bases remaining between them. The CDR3 runs to 17 residues. CDR1 is LNHNV, CDR2 YYDKDF, per germline (reference sequence). The CDR3 here is CATSRDKGDRAKNIQYF. The CDR3 region has the DNA TGTGCCACCAGCAGAGATAAAGGAGATAGGGCCAAAAACATTCAGTACTTC.

The chain couples TRBV14 to TRBJ1-4; 7 nucleotides agree with TRBD1. Trimming cost V 4 bases and J 1 base; bases outside gene matches: 0. Germline V CDR1 and CDR2: SGHDN, FVKESK. This CDR3 has 14 amino acids. As DNA, the CDR3 is TGTGCCAGCAGCCGGGACAGAACTAATGAAAAACTGTTTTTT. It translates to CASSRDRTNEKLFF.

This clone was counted a single time. This sequence joins TRBV18 and TRBJ2-5; D is perhaps TRBD2 (6 bases). With 3 bases removed from V and 5 bases from J, the gap between germline ends came to 13 bases. Germline V gene lookup returns CDR1 KGHSH and CDR2 LQKENI. This CDR3 spans 14 amino acids. The CDR3 DNA follows: TGTGCCAGCTCACCGGGACTCAGTTCGGAGACCCAGTACTTC. Residues: CASSPGLSSETQYF.

CDR3 region: CASSSQPDRRGAEAFF. CDR3 nucleotides: TGTGCCAGCAGCTCCCAGCCCGACAGGCGGGGGGCTGAAGCTTTCTTT. The J gene is TRBJ1-1, the V gene TRBV13; weak D call: TRBD1 (6 bases). This CDR3 is 16 amino acids long. CDR1 is PRHDT and CDR2 is FYEKMQ in the germline V gene (reference sequence). V was pared by 4 bases and J by 6 bases, with 21 bases between.

V gene TRBV19 combines with J gene TRBJ1-4; possible D gene TRBD1, 6 bases. Germline V gene sequence: CDR1 LNHDA, CDR2 SQIVND (reference sequence). Trimming took 6 bases from V and 4 from J, leaving 12 bases between them. This CDR3 has 14 amino acids. DNA of the CDR3: TGTGCCAGTAGCCCACAGGGAATTAATGAAAAACTGTTTTTT. This encodes CASSPQGINEKLFF.

V usage is TRBV7-3 and J usage is TRBJ1-1; D is perhaps TRBD1 (5 bases). Trimming pared 5 bases from V and 0 bases from J, leaving 10 bases between. There are 14 residues in the CDR3. The germline V gene has CDR1 SGHTA and CDR2 FQGTGA. CDR3 loop: CASSPGLMNTEAFF. The CDR3 nucleotides are TGTGCCAGCAGCCCGGGACTCATGAACACTGAAGCTTTCTTT. Using reference TRBV7-3 and TRBJ1-1 for the parts outside the CDR3, the full variable domain is GAGVSQTPSNKVTEKGKYVELRCDPISGHTALYWYRQSLGQGPEFLIYFQGTGAADDSGLPNDRFFAVRPEGSVSTLKIQRTERGDSAVYLCASSPGLMNTEAFFGQGTRLTVV.

The rearrangement joins TRBV7-2 to TRBJ2-7; 7 bases are shared with TRBD1. The CDR3 consists of 17 residues. The trim removed 5 bases at V and 2 bases at J, leaving 15 bases unmatched. Germline values: CDR1 SGHTA, CDR2 FQGNSA. Written as DNA, the CDR3 is TGTGCCAGCAGCCTTCGGTCCCCGAGGACAGGACCCTACGAGCAGTACTTC. Protein sequence: CASSLRSPRTGPYEQYF.

The chain uses TRBV7-2 and TRBJ1-1, with 11 bases aligning to TRBD1. This CDR3 spans 14 amino acids. Losses at the gene ends were 5 bases for V and 10 bases for J; bases not matched to a gene: 9. Germline V lookup: CDR1 SGHTA, CDR2 FQGNSA. Written as DNA, the CDR3 is TGTGCCAGCAGCCCTACGCGGGACAGGGGGGCAGCTTTCTTT. Protein sequence: CASSPTRDRGAAFF.

This clone has ten or more counts. The CDR3 here is CASSTGGRETGELFF. For the CDR3, the DNA is TGTGCCAGCAGCACAGGGGGCCGGGAGACCGGGGAGCTGTTTTTT. The chain is built from TRBV28 and TRBJ2-2; 9 nucleotides align to TRBD1. The V segment lost 6 bases and the J segment 5 bases; nucleotides outside the gene matches: 7. CDR1 is MDHEN and CDR2 is SYDVKM in the germline V gene. The CDR3 is made up of 15 amino acids.

For the CDR3, the DNA is TGTGCCAGCAGCTCCAGGGGGCGTACAAGGGAAGCTTTCTTT. Translated: CASSSRGRTREAFF. The genes are TRBV5-6 and TRBJ1-1; 8 bases agree with TRBD1. The CDR3 is 14 amino acids. CDR1 is SGHDT and CDR2 is YYEEEE in the germline V gene. The junction had 9 bases not matched to a gene; V was cut back by 3 bases and J by 8 bases.

The V gene is TRBV7-2, the J gene TRBJ1-2, with 7 nucleotides matching TRBD1. In germline, CDR1 is SGHTA, CDR2 FQGNSA. The trim removed 5 bases at V and 9 bases at J, leaving 6 bases unmatched. CDR3 length: 12 amino acids. The CDR3, as DNA: TGTGCCAGCAGCCGTCAGGGGGGAAGCTACACCTTC. Translation gives CASSRQGGSYTF.

The chain has TRBV4-2 and TRBJ2-7, with a weak D call TRBD2 (6 bases). Germline CDR1 LGHNA, CDR2 YNFKEQ. With 0 bases removed from V and 4 bases from J, the gap between germline ends came to 13 bases. The CDR3 sequence is 15 residues long. The CDR3 region has the DNA TGTGCCAGCAGCCAAGATTCGACTAGTTCGTACGAGCAGTACTTC. Its protein product is CASSQDSTSSYEQYF.

This chain uses TRBV5-4 with TRBJ2-7, with D maybe TRBD1 (5 bases). The CDR3 has 13 amino acids. CDR1 and CDR2 from the germline V gene are SGHNT and YYREEE (reference sequence). The V end lost 4 bases, the J end lost 4 bases, and 12 bases lay between the germline ends. The CDR3 sequence: CASSLPAGYEQYF. CDR3 sequence (DNA): TGTGCCAGCAGCCTTCCTGCAGGGTACGAGCAGTACTTC. Filled out from reference TRBV5-4 and TRBJ2-7, the complete variable domain reads ETGVTQSPTHLIKTRGQQVTLRCSSQSGHNTVSWYQQALGQGPQFIFQYYREEENGRGNFPPRFSGLQFPNYSSELNVNALELDDSALYLCASSLPAGYEQYFGPGTRLTVT.

J is TRBJ1-2 and V is TRBV6-5; D might be TRBD1 (5 bases). The CDR3 length is 15 residues. Germline CDR1 is MNHEY and CDR2 is SVGAGI. V shed 6 bases and J shed 3 bases, with 17 bases lying between them. CDR3 coding DNA: TGTGCCAGCAGGACCCTGGGGGGAGGGGACTATGGCTACACCTTC. Its protein is CASRTLGGGDYGYTF.

This chain joins TRBV6-5 and TRBJ1-6; D might be TRBD1 (6 bases). The CDR3 consists of 14 residues. Germline V gene lookup returns CDR1 MNHEY and CDR2 SVGAGI. The ends were cut back, 2 bases at V and 9 bases at J, with 11 bases in the middle. In DNA, the CDR3 is TGTGCCAGCAGTTACAACAGGGCGGGTTCACCCCTCCACTTT. Protein: CASSYNRAGSPLHF.

A single count supports this clone. The chain couples TRBV20-1 to TRBJ2-5, with D possibly matching TRBD2 (6 bases). Germline CDR1 and CDR2: DFQATT and SNEGSKA (reference sequence). The V end lost 3 bases, the J end lost 1 base, and 15 bases lay between the germline ends. This CDR3 comprises 15 residues. CDR3 in DNA: TGCAGTGCTAGTTGGGGCCTAGCGCTCCAAGAGACCCAGTACTTC. Translation gives CSASWGLALQETQYF.

The V gene is TRBV6-2 or TRBV6-3, the J gene TRBJ1-6, with a tentative D call TRBD1 (6 bases). Trimming left V 5 bases short and J 7 bases short, with 15 bases between. The germline V gene has CDR1 MNHEY and CDR2 SVGEGT. This CDR3 has 15 residues. For the CDR3, the DNA is TGTGCCAGCAGTACCTCGGACAGAAAAAATTCACCCCTCCACTTT. Translating gives CASSTSDRKNSPLHF.

The CDR3 coding sequence is TGTGCCAGCCATCGGACAGGGGGTGAAAAACTGTTTTTT. This codes for CASHRTGGEKLFF. The chain links TRBV6-7 to TRBJ1-4; 10 bases fit TRBD1. TRBV6-7 counts as an open reading frame of uncertain function. The CDR3 consists of 13 residues. V was clipped by 8 bases and J by 7 bases; unmatched bases: 4.

This clone was detected once. V gene TRBV7-8 combines with J gene TRBJ2-5; maybe TRBD2 (5 bases). Trimming took 3 bases from V and 11 from J, leaving 19 bases between them. This CDR3 region has 14 residues. CDR1 is SGHVS and CDR2 is FQNEAQ in the germline V gene. The CDR3 nucleotides read TGTGCCAGCAGCTTCCCCGGGATGGACCAACTTCAGTACTTC. Residues: CASSFPGMDQLQYF.

The chain carries TRBV11-2 and TRBJ2-1, with D perhaps matching TRBD1 (5 bases). The germline V gene encodes CDR1 SGHAT and CDR2 FQNNGV. Trimming took off 5 bases at V and 7 bases at J, with 9 bases between the two ends. The CDR3 runs 12 residues. Here the CDR3 reads CASSPQGNEQFF. For the CDR3, the DNA is TGTGCCAGCAGCCCGCAGGGAAATGAGCAGTTCTTC. The complete variable domain, with remaining parts taken from reference TRBV11-2 and TRBJ2-1, reads EAGVAQSPRYKIIEKRQSVAFWCNPISGHATLYWYQQILGQGPKLLIQFQNNGVVDDSQLPKDRFSAERLKGVDSTLKIQPAKLEDSAVYLCASSPQGNEQFFGPGTRLTVL.

The chain couples TRBV28 to TRBJ1-2; D is possibly TRBD1 (6 bases). CDR1 is MDHEN and CDR2 is SYDVKM in the germline V gene. This CDR3 has 14 residues. Trimming took off 4 bases at V and 4 bases at J, with 13 bases between the two ends. The CDR3 DNA follows: TGTGCCAGCAGTTCTCCCGGACAGTCCTATGGCTACACCTTC. Protein sequence: CASSSPGQSYGYTF.

The gene calls are TRBV4-3 and TRBJ2-2, with 7 bases lining up with TRBD2. Per the germline V gene, CDR1 is LGHNA and CDR2 is YSLEER. Unmatched junction bases numbered 3, after V lost 0 bases and J lost 5 bases. This CDR3 contains 15 residues. CDR3 amino acids: CASSQEAGRTGELFF. The CDR3 DNA is TGCGCCAGCAGCCAAGAAGCGGGAAGGACCGGGGAGCTGTTTTTT.

V gene TRBV27 combines with J gene TRBJ1-5; 7 bases match TRBD1. Losses at the gene ends were 6 bases for V and 0 bases for J; bases not matched to a gene: 5. The CDR3 consists of 15 residues. From germline, CDR1 is MNHEY and CDR2 SMNVEV (reference sequence). As DNA, the CDR3 is TGTGCCAGCAGCCTGACAGGGCCTAGCAATCAGCCCCAGCATTTT. As protein: CASSLTGPSNQPQHF.